This TCR beta chain is drawn from a study of T cells after yellow fever vaccination. TCRdb processed the 5' RACE reads anew with MiXCR; each CDR3 protein has one entry. The sample gives some 290,000 distinct CDR3 sequences, approximately 12% of which show up once; roughly 3% is in the top ten. This clonotype has just a few counts. This CDR3 is 14 amino acids long. Germline values: CDR1 MNHEY, CDR2 SVGEGT. Trimming took 5 bases from V and 4 from J, leaving 14 bases between them. The TCR comes from a man between 18 and 35 years old who received the YFV17D yellow fever vaccine. The starting material was CD4+ T cells sorted from PBMCs, obtained 45 days after the yellow fever booster vaccination. J is TRBJ2-5 and V is TRBV6-2 or TRBV6-3, with D hard to call. The CDR3 DNA is TGTGCCAGCAGTACGAGCCTTCTAGGAGAGACCCAGTACTTC. Translated: CASSTSLLGETQYF.